The rows below give T cell receptor beta chains drawn from one sample of a study of regulatory T cells in long-lasting Graves disease. A single record per CDR3 protein comes from TCRdb applying MiXCR to the multiplex PCR reads. The table has about 660,000 distinct CDR3 sequences, 25% to 30% seen once. The sequencing used peripheral blood mononuclear cells (PBMCs), collected when the disease was refractory, from a patient treated with antithyroid drugs. The source of these receptors is a female donor with Graves disease. The CDR3 runs from the conserved cysteine through the conserved F or W. The D gene is left open where the match is weak. Clone size is shown for a subset of rows, as once, few, many or a class of expanded clone.

d_call,clone_size,j_call,v_call,cdr3_nt,cdr3_aa
.,few,TRBJ1-1,TRBV6-1,TGTGCCAGCAGTGACCGAGCCCTCGGGGTCTGGAAAACTTTCTTT,CASSDRALGVWKTFF
TRBD2,.,TRBJ2-1,TRBV2,TGTGCCAGCAGTGGAGGAGGAGCGGGAGTCGGCAATGAGCAGTTCTTC,CASSGGGAGVGNEQFF
.,few,TRBJ1-1,TRBV20-1,TGCAGTGCTAGACAGGGGAGTTTGACTGAAGCTTTCTTT,CSARQGSLTEAFF
.,.,TRBJ1-1,TRBV5-5,TGTGCCAGCAGCCACTTCCCTACGAACACTGAAGCTTTCTTT,CASSHFPTNTEAFF
.,.,TRBJ1-1,TRBV3-1,TGTGCCAGCAGCCAAGATCTCCGGCGCACTGAAGCTTTCTTT,CASSQDLRRTEAFF
.,once,TRBJ2-5,TRBV7-9,TGTGCCAGCAGCGGTCACCGGGAATCCCAAGAGACCCAGTACTTC,CASSGHRESQETQYF
.,.,TRBJ1-1,TRBV25-1,TGTGCCAGCAGTGAATCTCTTGTATTTTGGCAGTCGAACACTGAAGCTTTCTTT,CASSESLVFWQSNTEAFF
TRBD1,few,TRBJ1-5,TRBV19,TGTGCCAGTAGTATCGGACAGGGGGTCAATCAGCCCCAGCATTTT,CASSIGQGVNQPQHF
.,few,TRBJ1-6,TRBV20-1,TGCAGTGCTAGTAAGGGGGTTGATTCACCCCTCCACTTT,CSASKGVDSPLHF
.,.,TRBJ1-1,TRBV7-6,TGTGCCAGCAGCTTAGCGAGCTGGACTGAAGCTTTCTTT,CASSLASWTEAFF
.,.,TRBJ1-3,TRBV4-1,TGCGCCAGCAGCCAGGGGTGGGGCTCTGGAAACACCATATATTTT,CASSQGWGSGNTIYF
.,many,TRBJ1-1,TRBV15,TGTGCCACCAGCAGAGATGGCCTTAGGAACACTGAAGCTTTCTTT,CATSRDGLRNTEAFF
.,.,TRBJ2-5,TRBV12-3/TRBV12-4,TGTGCCAGCAGTTCGGTTCCAGGGGTGGACCAAGAGACCCAGTACTTC,CASSSVPGVDQETQYF
.,.,TRBJ1-1,TRBV28,TGTGCCAGTAGTATACTCATGAACACTGAAGCTTTCTTT,CASSILMNTEAFF
TRBD1,.,TRBJ1-1,TRBV6-1,TGTGCCAGCGGGGGACAGGGGGATACTGAAGCTTTCTTT,CASGGQGDTEAFF
.,few,TRBJ1-1,TRBV2,TGTGCCAGCAGTGAAGCGGCGGGGAGGGGGACTGAAGCTTTCTTT,CASSEAAGRGTEAFF
.,.,TRBJ1-1,TRBV2,TGTGCCAGCAGTGACCCCAGGGAGGGCACTGAAGCTTTCTTT,CASSDPREGTEAFF
.,many,TRBJ1-4,TRBV20-1,TGCAGTGCTAAGGGACTGGGTAATGAAAAACTGTTTTTT,CSAKGLGNEKLFF
.,many,TRBJ2-5,TRBV20-1,TGCAGTGCTAGAGAGACAGCTAGCTGGAGTGAAGGAAGAGAGACCCAGTACTTC,CSARETASWSEGRETQYF
.,.,TRBJ1-1,TRBV28,TGTGCCAGCAACAAGGAGGGAAACACTGAAGCTTTCTTT,CASNKEGNTEAFF
TRBD1,.,TRBJ1-5,TRBV19,TGTGCCAGTAGTTCAAGGACAGGGGGCGGTGCAGGCAATCAGCCCCAGCATTTT,CASSSRTGGGAGNQPQHF
TRBD1,once,TRBJ1-6,TRBV18,TGTGCCAGCTTACTGGACAGGGTCAATTCACCCCTCCACTTT,CASLLDRVNSPLHF
.,few,TRBJ1-1,TRBV18,TGTGCCAGCTCACCATCCGGGGGGGTGTACACTGAAGCTTTCTTT,CASSPSGGVYTEAFF
.,.,TRBJ1-6,TRBV27,TGTGCCAGCAGTTTAAGCCCCCCGGACCGGATGAGCTCCTATAATTCACCCCTCCACTTT,CASSLSPPDRMSSYNSPLHF
.,many,TRBJ2-7,TRBV12-3/TRBV12-4,TGTGCCAGCAGTATTTCCGGGGACCCCTACGAGCAGTACTTC,CASSISGDPYEQYF
TRBD1,few,TRBJ1-1,TRBV2,TGTGCCAGCAGGGCCACGACAGGGCTGAACACTGAAGCTTTCTTT,CASRATTGLNTEAFF
.,few,TRBJ2-3,TRBV7-3,TGTGCCAGCAGCTTAATAGGCTCCCTCACCTCGGGAGATACGCAGTATTTT,CASSLIGSLTSGDTQYF
.,.,TRBJ1-4,TRBV3-1,TGTGCCAGCAGCCAAGATGGAGGGTTGGACATCAATGAAAAACTGTTTTTT,CASSQDGGLDINEKLFF
TRBD1,many,TRBJ2-5,TRBV12-3/TRBV12-4,TGTGCCAGCAGCCTCGGACAGGGAGTTGGAGAGACCCAGTACTTC,CASSLGQGVGETQYF
.,.,TRBJ2-2,TRBV5-1,TGCGCCAGCAGCTTGGTTCTGACCGCGAACACCGGGGAGCTGTTTTTT,CASSLVLTANTGELFF
.,few,TRBJ2-7,TRBV10-3,TGTGCCATCAGTGAGTCGGCTAGCGCTTCCTACGAGCAGTACTTC,CAISESASASYEQYF
TRBD1,.,TRBJ1-6,TRBV20-1,TGCAGTGCTAGGTACCAGGGGGCGGTTTGGTCACCCCTCCACTTT,CSARYQGAVWSPLHF